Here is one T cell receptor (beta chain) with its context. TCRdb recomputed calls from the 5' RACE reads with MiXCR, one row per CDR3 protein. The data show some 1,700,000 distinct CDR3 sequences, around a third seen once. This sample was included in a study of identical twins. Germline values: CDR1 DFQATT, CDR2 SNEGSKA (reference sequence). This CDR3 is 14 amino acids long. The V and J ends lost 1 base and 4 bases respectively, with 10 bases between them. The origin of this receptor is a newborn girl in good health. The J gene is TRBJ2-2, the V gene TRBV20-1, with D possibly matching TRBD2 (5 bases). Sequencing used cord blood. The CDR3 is CSARVRAPTGELFF. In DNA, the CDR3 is TGCAGTGCTAGAGTGCGGGCCCCCACCGGGGAGCTGTTTTTT.